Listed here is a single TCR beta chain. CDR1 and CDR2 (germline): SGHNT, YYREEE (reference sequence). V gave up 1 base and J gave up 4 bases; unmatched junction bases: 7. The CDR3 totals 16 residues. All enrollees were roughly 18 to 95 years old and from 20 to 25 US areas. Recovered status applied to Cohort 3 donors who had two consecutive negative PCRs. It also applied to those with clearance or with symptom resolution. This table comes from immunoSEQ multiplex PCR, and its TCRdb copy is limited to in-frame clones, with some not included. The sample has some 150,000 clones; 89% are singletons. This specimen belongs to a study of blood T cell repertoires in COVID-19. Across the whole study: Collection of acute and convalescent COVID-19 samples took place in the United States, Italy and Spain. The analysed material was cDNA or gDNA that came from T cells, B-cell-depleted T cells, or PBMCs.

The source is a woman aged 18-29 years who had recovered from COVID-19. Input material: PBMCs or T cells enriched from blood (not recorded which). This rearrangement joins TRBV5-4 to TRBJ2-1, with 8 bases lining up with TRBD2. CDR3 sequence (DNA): TGTGCCAGCAGCTTGCCCCCGGGGGGGCCGTACAATGAGCAGTTCTTC. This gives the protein CASSLPPGGPYNEQFF. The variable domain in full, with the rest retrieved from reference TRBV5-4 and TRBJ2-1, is ETGVTQSPTHLIKTRGQQVTLRCSSQSGHNTVSWYQQALGQGPQFIFQYYREEENGRGNFPPRFSGLQFPNYSSELNVNALELDDSALYLCASSLPPGGPYNEQFFGPGTRLTVL.